The source of this T cell receptor beta chain is a study of blood T cell repertoires in COVID-19. Study background: Italy, Spain and the United States were the sources of the convalescent and acute COVID-19 samples. Sample material is recorded as cDNA or gDNA derived from T cells, B-cell-depleted T cells, or PBMCs.

The protocol was immunoSEQ multiplex PCR, while the TCRdb copy is restricted to in-frame clones and leaves out a portion. The sample lists 200,000 to 250,000 clones; approximately 86% were seen once. Looked up from germline, CDR1 is LNHDA and CDR2 is SQIVND (reference sequence). Trimming at V came to 6 bases and at J to 8 bases, leaving 10 bases not matched to a gene. The CDR3 totals 15 residues. Sequencing was done on a sample of peripheral blood. V usage is TRBV19 and J usage is TRBJ1-4, with 9 bases identical to TRBD1. This receptor was obtained from a young man with active or convalescent COVID-19. In DNA form, the CDR3 reads TGTGCCAGTAGCCTTTCCGGGACAGGGTACGAAAAACTGTTTTTT. Residues: CASSLSGTGYEKLFF.